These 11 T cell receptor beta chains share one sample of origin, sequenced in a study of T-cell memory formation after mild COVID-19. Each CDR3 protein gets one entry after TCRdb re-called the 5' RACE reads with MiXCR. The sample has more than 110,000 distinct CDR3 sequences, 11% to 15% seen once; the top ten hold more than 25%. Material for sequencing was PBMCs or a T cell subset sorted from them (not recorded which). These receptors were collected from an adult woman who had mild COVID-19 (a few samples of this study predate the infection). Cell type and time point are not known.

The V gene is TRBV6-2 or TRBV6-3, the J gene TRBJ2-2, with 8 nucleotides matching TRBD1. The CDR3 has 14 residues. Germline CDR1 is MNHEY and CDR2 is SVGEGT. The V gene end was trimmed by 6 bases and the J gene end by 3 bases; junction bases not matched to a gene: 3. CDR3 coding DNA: TGTGCCAGCAGCCAGGGACAGGACACCGGGGAGCTGTTTTTT. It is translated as CASSQGQDTGELFF.

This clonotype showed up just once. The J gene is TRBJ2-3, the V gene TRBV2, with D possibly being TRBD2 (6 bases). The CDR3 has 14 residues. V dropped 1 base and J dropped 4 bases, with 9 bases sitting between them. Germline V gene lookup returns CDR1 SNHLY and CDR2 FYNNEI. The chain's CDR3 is CASSEGLDADTQYF. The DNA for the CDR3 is TGTGCCAGCAGTGAAGGACTAGACGCAGATACGCAGTATTTT. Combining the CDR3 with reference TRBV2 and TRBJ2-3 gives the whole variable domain EPEVTQTPSHQVTQMGQEVILRCVPISNHLYFYWYRQILGQKVEFLVSFYNNEISEKSEIFDDQFSVERPDGSNFTLKIRSTKLEDSAMYFCASSEGLDADTQYFGPGTRLTVL.

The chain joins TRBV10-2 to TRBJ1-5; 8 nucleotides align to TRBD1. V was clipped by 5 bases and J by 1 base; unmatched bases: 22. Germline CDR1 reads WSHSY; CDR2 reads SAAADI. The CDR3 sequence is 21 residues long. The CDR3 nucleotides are TGCGCCAGCAGTCGAGACGGACAGGGCCCAATCAGCTCGGTAAGCAATCAGCCCCAGCATTTT. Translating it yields CASSRDGQGPISSVSNQPQHF.

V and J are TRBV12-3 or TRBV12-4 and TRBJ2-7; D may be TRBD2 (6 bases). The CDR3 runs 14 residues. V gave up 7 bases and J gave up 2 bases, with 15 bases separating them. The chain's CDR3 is CASTAGPSTYEQYF. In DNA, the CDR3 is TGTGCCAGCACAGCGGGTCCCAGTACCTACGAGCAGTACTTC.

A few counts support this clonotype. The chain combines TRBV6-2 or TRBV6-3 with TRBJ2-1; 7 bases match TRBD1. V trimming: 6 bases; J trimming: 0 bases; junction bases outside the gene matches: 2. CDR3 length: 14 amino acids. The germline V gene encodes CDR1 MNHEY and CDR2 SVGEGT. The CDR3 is CASSGTASYNEQFF. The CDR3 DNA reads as TGTGCCAGCAGCGGGACAGCCTCCTACAATGAGCAGTTCTTC.

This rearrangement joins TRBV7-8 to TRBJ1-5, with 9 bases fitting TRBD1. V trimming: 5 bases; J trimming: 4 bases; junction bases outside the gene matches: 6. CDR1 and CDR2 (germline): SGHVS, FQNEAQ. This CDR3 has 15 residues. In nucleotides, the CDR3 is TGTGCCAGCAGCCAAGGACAGGGGTGGAATCAGCCCCAGCATTTT. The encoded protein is CASSQGQGWNQPQHF.

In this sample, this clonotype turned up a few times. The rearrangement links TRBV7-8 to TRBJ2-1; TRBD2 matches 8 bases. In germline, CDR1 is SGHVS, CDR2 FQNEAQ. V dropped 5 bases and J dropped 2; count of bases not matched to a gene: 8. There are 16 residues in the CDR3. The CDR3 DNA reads TGTGCCAGCAGCGCCATAGCGGGAAGAACCTACAATGAGCAGTTCTTC. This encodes CASSAIAGRTYNEQFF.

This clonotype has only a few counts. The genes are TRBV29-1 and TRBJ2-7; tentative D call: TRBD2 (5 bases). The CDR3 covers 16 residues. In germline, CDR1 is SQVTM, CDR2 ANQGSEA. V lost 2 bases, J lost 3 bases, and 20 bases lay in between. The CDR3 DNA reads TGCAGCGTTGAAAAAGAGGACTCCCTCGCAGTCTACGAGCAGTACTTC. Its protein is CSVEKEDSLAVYEQYF.

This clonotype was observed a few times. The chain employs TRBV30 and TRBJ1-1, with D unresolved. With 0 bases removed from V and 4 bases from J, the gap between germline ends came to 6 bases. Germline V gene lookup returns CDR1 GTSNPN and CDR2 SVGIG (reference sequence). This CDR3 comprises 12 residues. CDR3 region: CAWSVGGTEAFF. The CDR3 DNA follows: TGTGCCTGGAGTGTAGGAGGCACTGAAGCTTTCTTT.

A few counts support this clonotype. This CDR3 is CASSPNRVEQYF. CDR3 nucleotide sequence: TGTGCCAGCAGCCCTAATAGGGTCGAGCAGTACTTC. The chain combines TRBV9 with TRBJ2-7; no definite D call. The CDR3 is 12 residues long. V lost 4 bases and J 6 bases, leaving 11 bases between the germline ends. CDR1 is SGDLS and CDR2 is YYNGEE in the germline V gene.

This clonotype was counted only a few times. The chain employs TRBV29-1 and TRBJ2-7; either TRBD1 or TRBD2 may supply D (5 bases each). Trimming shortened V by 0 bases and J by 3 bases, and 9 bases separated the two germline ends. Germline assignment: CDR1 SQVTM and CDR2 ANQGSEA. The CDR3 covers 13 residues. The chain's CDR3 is CSVEDLRGYEQYF. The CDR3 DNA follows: TGCAGCGTTGAAGATCTGAGGGGCTACGAGCAGTACTTC.